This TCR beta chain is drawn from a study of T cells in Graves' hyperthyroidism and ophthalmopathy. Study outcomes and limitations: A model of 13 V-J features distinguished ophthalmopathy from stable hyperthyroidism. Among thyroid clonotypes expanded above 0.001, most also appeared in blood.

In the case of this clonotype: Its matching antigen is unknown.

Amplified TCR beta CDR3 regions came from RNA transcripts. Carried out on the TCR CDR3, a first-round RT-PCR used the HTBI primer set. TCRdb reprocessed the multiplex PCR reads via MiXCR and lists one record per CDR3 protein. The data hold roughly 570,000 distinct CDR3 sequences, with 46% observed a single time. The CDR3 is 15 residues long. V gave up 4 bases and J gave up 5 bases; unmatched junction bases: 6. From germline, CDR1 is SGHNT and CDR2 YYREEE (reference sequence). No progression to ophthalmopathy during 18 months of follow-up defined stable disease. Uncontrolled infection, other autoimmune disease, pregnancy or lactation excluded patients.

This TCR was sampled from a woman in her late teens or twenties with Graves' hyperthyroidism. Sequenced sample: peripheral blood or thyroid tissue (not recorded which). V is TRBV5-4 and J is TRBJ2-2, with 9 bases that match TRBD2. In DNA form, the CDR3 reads TGTGCCAGCAGCCATAGCGGGAGCTCAACCGGGGAGCTGTTTTTT. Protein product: CASSHSGSSTGELFF.